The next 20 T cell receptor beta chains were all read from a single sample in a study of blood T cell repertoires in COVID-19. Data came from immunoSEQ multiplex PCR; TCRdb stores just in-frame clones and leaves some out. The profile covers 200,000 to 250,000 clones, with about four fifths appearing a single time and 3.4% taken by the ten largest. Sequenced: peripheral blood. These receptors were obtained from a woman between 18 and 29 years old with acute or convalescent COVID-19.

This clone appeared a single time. The CDR3 region has the DNA TGTGCCAGCAGCTCAGGACTAGCGGGAGGGGGCGAGCAGTACTTC. This codes for CASSSGLAGGGEQYF. The chain has TRBV11-2 and TRBJ2-7; 15 nucleotides match TRBD2. Trimming at V came to 4 bases and at J to 6 bases, leaving 4 bases not matched to a gene. Germline V lookup: CDR1 SGHAT, CDR2 FQNNGV. The CDR3 runs to 15 residues.

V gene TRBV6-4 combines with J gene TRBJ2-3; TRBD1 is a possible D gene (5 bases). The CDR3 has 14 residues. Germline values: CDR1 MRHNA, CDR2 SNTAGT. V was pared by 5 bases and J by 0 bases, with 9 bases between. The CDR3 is CASSSDTSTDTQYF. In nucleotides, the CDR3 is TGTGCCAGCAGTTCGGACACTAGCACAGATACGCAGTATTTT.

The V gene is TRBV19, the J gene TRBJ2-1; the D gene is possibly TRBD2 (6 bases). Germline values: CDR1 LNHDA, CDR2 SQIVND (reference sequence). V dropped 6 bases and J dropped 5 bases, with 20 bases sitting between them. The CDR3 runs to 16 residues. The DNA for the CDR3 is TGTGCCAGTAGCAGCCCTTTTCGGGAGTATGACAATGAGCAGTTCTTC. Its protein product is CASSSPFREYDNEQFF.

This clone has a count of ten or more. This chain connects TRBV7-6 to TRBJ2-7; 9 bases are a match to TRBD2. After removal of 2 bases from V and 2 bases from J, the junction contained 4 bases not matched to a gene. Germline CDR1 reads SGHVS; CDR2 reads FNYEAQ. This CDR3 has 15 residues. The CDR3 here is CASSLSLAGTYEQYF. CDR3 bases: TGTGCCAGCAGCTTATCCCTAGCGGGGACCTACGAGCAGTACTTC. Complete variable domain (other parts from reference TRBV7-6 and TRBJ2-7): GAGVSQSPRYKVTKRGQDVALRCDPISGHVSLYWYRQALGQGPEFLTYFNYEAQQDKSGLPNDRFSAERPEGSISTLTIQRTEQRDSAMYRCASSLSLAGTYEQYFGPGTRLTVT.

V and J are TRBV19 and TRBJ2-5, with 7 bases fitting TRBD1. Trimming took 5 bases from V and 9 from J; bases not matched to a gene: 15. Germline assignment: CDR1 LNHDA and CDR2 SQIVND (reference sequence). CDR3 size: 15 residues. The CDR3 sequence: CASSRDRATERAQYF. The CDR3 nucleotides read TGTGCCAGTAGTCGAGACAGGGCTACAGAGAGGGCCCAGTACTTC.

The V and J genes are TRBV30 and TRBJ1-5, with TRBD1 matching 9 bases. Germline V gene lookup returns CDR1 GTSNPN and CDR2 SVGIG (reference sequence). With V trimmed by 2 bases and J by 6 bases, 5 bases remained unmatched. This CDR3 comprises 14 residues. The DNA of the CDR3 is TGTGCCTGGAGTTACGGACAGGGGAGTCAGCCCCAGCATTTT. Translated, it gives CAWSYGQGSQPQHF.

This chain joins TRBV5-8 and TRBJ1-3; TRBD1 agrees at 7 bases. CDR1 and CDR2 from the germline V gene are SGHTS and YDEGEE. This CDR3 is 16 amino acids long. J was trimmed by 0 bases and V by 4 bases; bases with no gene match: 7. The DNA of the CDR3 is TGTGCCAGCAGCACTCTCGGGACAGTCTCTGGAAACACCATATATTTT. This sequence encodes CASSTLGTVSGNTIYF.

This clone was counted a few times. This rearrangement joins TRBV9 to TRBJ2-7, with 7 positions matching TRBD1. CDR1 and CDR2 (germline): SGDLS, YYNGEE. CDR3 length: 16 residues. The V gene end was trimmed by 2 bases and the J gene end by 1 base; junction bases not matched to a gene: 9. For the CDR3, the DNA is TGTGCCAGCAGCGTGTCGGGACAGTCTAAATCCTACGAGCAGTACTTC. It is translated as CASSVSGQSKSYEQYF.

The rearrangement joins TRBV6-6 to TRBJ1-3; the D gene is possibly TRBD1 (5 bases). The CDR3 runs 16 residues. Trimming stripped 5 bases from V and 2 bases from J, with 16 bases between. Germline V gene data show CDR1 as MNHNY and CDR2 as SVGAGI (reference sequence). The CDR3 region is CASSLTRAMAGNTIYF. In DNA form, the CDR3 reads TGTGCCAGCAGTCTAACCAGGGCAATGGCTGGAAACACCATATATTTT.

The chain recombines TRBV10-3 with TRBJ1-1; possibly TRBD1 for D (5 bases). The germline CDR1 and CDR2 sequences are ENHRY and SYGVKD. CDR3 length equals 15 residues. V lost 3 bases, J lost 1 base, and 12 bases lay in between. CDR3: CAISESGLGNTEAFF. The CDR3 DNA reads TGTGCCATCAGTGAATCAGGGCTGGGGAACACTGAAGCTTTCTTT.

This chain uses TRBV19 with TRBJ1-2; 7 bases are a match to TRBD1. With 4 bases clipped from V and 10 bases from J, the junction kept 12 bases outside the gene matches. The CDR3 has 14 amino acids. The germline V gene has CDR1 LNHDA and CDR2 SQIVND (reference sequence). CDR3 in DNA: TGTGCCAGTAGTACTTCCCGACAGGGCTTCTTCTACACCTTC. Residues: CASSTSRQGFFYTF.

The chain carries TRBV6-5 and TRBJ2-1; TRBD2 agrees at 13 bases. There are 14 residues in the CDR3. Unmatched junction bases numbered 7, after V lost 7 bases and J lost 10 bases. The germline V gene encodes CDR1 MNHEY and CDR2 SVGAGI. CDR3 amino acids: CASTGLAGVKEQFF. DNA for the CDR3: TGTGCCAGCACAGGACTAGCGGGAGTCAAGGAGCAGTTCTTC.

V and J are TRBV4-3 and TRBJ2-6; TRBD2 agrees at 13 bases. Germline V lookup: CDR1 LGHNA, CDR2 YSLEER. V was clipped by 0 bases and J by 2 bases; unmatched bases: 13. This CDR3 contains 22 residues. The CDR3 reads CASSQEGGTSGRAVAGANVLTF. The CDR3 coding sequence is TGCGCCAGCAGCCAAGAGGGGGGTACTAGCGGGAGGGCCGTTGCTGGGGCCAACGTCCTGACTTTC.

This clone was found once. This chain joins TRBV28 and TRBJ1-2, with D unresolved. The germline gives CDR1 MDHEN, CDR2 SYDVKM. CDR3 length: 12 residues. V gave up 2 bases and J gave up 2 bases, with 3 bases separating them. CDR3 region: CASSLQNYGYTF. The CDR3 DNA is TGTGCCAGCAGTTTACAGAACTATGGCTACACCTTC.

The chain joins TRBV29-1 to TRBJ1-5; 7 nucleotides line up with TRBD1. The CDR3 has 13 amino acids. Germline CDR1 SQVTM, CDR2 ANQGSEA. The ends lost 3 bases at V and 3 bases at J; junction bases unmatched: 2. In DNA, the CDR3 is TGCAGCGTTGAGGACAGGCCCAATCAGCCCCAGCATTTT. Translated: CSVEDRPNQPQHF.

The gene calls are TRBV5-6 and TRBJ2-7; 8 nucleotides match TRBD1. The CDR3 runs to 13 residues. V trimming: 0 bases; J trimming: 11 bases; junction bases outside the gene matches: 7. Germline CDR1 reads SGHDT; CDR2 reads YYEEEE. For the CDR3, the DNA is TGTGCCAGCAGCTTGGGGCAGGGGGCTTGGGAGTACTTC. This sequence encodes CASSLGQGAWEYF.

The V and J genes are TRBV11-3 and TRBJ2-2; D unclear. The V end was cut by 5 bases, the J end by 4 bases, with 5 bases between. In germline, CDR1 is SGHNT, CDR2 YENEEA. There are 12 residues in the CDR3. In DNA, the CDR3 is TGTGCCAGCAGCCGGAGCACCGGGGAGCTGTTTTTT. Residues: CASSRSTGELFF.

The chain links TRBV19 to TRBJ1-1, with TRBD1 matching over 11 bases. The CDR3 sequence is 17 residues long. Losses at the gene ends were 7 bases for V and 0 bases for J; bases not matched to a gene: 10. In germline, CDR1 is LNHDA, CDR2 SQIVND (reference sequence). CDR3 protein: CASTLDRGRGMNTEAFF. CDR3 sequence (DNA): TGTGCCAGTACCCTGGACAGGGGGCGAGGCATGAACACTGAAGCTTTCTTT.

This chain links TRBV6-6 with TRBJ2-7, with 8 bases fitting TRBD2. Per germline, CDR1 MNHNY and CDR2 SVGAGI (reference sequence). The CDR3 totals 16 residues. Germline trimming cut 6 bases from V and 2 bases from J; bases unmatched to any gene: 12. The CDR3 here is CASSPLRLAGPYEQYF. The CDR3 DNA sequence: TGTGCCAGCAGCCCACTGCGTCTAGCGGGCCCCTACGAGCAGTACTTC.

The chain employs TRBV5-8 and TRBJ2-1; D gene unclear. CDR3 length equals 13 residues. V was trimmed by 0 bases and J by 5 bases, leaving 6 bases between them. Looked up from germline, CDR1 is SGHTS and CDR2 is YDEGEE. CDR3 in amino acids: CASSLVNNNEQFF. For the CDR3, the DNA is TGTGCCAGCAGCTTGGTCAACAACAATGAGCAGTTCTTC.